This section outlines one T cell receptor beta chain sequence together with its context. No antigen is known for it. The conserved final phenylalanine or tryptophan is absent from the CDR3, which likely points to a read error. The sample is drawn from a study of tumor and adjacent non-tumor tissue in lung cancer. Turning to the study itself: Patients comprised roughly 12 adenocarcinoma, a couple of squamous cell carcinoma and 1 small cell lung cancer. Around 4.5 million productive TCRbeta reads were obtained per sample on average. Notes on the study in general: Significantly higher TCR diversity was found in tumor than normal lung.

A modified ARM-PCR protocol with three rounds of nested PCR amplified TCRbeta. Each CDR3 protein gets one entry after TCRdb re-called the multiplex PCR reads with MiXCR. Among 98,000 or so distinct CDR3 sequences, 75% to 85% were seen once, and the ten largest hold about 30%. RNA was extracted from bulk tissue without any cell sorting. More than 3 cm separated this lung sample from the edge of the tumor. This sequence was found in a man between 60 and 75 years old with small cell lung cancer. Sequencing was performed on distant non-tumor lung tissue.

CDR3 protein: CASSYRTGLTYEQYL. CDR3 DNA: TGTGCCAGCAGCTATCGGACTGGATTAACCTACGAGCAGTACCTC. The rearrangement joins TRBV11-3 to TRBJ2-7, with D tentatively TRBD2 (5 bases). CDR3 size: 15 residues. Trimming pared 4 bases from V and 2 bases from J, leaving 15 bases between. CDR1 is SGHNT and CDR2 is YENEEA in the germline V gene.